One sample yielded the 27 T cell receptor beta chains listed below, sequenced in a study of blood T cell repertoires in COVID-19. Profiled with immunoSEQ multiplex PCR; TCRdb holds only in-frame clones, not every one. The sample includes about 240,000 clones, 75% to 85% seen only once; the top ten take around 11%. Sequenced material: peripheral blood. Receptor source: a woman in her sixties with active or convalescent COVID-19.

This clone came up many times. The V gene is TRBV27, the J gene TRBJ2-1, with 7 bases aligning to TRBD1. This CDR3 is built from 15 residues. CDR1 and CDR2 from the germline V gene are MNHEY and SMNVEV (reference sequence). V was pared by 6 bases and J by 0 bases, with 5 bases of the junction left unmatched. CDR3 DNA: TGTGCCAGCAGCCGACAGGGTAGCTCCTACAATGAGCAGTTCTTC. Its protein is CASSRQGSSYNEQFF.

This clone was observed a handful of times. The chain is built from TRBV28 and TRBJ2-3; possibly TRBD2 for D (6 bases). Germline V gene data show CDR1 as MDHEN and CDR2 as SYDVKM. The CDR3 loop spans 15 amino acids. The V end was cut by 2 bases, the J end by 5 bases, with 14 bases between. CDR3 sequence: CASSLQTLEGDTQYF. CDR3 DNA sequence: TGTGCCAGCAGTTTACAAACCTTGGAGGGAGATACGCAGTATTTT.

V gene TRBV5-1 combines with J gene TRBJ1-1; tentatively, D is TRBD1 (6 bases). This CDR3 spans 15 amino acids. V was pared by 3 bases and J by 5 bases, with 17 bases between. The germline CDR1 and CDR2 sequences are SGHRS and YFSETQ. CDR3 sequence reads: CASSSRGFEGTEAFF. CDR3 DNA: TGCGCCAGCAGCTCGAGGGGGTTCGAGGGGACTGAAGCTTTCTTT.

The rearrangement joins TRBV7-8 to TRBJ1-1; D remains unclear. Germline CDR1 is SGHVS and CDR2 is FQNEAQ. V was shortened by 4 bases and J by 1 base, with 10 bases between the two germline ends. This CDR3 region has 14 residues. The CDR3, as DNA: TGTGCCAGCAGCTCCTGGGGAGGGAACACTGAAGCTTTCTTT. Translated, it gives CASSSWGGNTEAFF. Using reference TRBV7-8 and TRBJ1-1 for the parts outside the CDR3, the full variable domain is GAGVSQSPRYKVAKRGQDVALRCDPISGHVSLFWYQQALGQGPEFLTYFQNEAQLDKSGLPSDRFFAERPEGSVSTLKIQRTQQEDSAVYLCASSSWGGNTEAFFGQGTRLTVV.

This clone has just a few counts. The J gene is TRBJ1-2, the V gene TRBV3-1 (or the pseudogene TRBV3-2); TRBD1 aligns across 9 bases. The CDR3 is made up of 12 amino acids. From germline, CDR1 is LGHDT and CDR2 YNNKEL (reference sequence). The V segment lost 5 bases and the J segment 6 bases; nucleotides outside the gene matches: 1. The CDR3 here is CASSGTGNGYTF. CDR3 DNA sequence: TGTGCCAGCAGCGGGACAGGGAATGGCTACACCTTC.

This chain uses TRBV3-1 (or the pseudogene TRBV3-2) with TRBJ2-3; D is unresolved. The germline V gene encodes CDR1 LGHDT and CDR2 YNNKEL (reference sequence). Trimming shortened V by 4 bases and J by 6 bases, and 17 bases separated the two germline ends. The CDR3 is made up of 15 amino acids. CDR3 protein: CASSPQILASDTQYF. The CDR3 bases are TGTGCCAGCAGCCCACAGATTCTGGCCTCGGATACGCAGTATTTT.

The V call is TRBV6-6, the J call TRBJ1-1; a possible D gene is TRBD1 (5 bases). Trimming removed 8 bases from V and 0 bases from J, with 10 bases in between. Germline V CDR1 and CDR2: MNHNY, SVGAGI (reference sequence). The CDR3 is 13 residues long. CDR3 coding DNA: TGTGCCAGCGTTGACAGTATGAACACTGAAGCTTTCTTT. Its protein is CASVDSMNTEAFF.

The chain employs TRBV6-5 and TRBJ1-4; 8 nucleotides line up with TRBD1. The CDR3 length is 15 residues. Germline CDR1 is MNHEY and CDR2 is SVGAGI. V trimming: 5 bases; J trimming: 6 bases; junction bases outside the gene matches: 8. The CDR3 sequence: CASSTQTGADEKLFF. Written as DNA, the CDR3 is TGTGCCAGCAGTACCCAGACAGGGGCGGATGAAAAACTGTTTTTT.

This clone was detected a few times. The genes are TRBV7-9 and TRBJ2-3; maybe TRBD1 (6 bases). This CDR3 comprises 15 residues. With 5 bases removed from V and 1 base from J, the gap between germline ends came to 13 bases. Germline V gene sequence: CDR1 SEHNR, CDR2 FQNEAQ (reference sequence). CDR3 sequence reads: CASSPGDGRTDTQYF. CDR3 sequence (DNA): TGTGCCAGCAGCCCAGGGGACGGACGCACAGATACGCAGTATTTT.

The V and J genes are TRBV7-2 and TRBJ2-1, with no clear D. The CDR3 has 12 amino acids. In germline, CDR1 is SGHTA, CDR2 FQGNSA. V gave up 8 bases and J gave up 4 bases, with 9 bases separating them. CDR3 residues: CASEAVYNEQFF. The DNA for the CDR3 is TGTGCCAGCGAGGCAGTATACAATGAGCAGTTCTTC.

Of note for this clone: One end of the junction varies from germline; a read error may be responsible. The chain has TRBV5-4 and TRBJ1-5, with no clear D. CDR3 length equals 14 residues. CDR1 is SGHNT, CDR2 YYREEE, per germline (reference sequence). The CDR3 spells CASSLMNSHQPQHF. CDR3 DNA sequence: TGTGCCAGCAGCCTAATGAATAGCCATCAGCCCCAGCATTTT.

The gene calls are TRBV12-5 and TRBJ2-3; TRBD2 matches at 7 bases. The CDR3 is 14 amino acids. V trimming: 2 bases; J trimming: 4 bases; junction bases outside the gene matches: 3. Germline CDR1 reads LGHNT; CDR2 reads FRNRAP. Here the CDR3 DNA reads TGTGCTAGTGGTTTGTTGGGGGGGGCAGATACGCAGTATTTT. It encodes CASGLLGGADTQYF.

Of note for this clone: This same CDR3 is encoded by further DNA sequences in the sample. CDR3 amino acids: CASSSRGTTNEKLFF. As DNA, the CDR3 is TGTGCCAGTAGTTCCAGGGGAACAACTAATGAAAAACTGTTTTTT. The V gene is TRBV19, the J gene TRBJ1-4, with D maybe TRBD1 (6 bases). V was cut by 5 bases and J by 0 bases, with 10 bases left in between. This CDR3 has 15 residues. Germline lookup yields CDR1 LNHDA and CDR2 SQIVND (reference sequence).

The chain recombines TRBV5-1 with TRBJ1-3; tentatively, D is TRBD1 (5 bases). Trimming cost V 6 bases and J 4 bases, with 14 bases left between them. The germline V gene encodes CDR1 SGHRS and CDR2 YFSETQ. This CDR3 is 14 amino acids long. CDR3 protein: CASTLGASGNTIYF. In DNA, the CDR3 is TGCGCCAGCACCCTTGGGGCCTCCGGAAACACCATATATTTT.

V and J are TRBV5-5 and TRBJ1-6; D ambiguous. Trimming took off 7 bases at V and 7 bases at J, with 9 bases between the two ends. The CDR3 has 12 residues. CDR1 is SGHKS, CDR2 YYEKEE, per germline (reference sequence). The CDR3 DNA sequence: TGTGCCAGCCACTACGACAATTCACCCCTCCACTTT. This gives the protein CASHYDNSPLHF.

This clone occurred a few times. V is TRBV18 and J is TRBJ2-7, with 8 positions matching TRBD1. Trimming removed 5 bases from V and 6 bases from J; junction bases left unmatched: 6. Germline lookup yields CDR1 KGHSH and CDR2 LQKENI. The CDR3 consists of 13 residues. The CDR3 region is CASSGTGMSEQYF. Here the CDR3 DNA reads TGTGCCAGCTCAGGGACAGGTATGTCCGAGCAGTACTTC.

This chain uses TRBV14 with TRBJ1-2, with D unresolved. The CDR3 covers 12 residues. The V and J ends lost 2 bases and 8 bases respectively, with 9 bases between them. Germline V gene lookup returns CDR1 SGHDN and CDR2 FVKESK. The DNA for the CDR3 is TGTGCCAGCAGCCAAAGTGCGGGGGGCTACACCTTC. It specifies CASSQSAGGYTF.

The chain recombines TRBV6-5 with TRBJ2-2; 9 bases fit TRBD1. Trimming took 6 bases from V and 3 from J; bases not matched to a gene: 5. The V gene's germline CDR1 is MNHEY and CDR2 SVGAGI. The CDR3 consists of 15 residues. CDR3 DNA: TGTGCCAGCAGCTACGACAGGGGGGACACCGGGGAGCTGTTTTTT. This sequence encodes CASSYDRGDTGELFF.

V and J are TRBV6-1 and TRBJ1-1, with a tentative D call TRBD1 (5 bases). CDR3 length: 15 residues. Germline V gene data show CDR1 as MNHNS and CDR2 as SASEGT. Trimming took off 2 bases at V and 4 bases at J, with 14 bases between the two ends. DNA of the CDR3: TGTGCCAGCAGTGAAAGCAGGGTCGGGCTCACTGAAGCTTTCTTT. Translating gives CASSESRVGLTEAFF.

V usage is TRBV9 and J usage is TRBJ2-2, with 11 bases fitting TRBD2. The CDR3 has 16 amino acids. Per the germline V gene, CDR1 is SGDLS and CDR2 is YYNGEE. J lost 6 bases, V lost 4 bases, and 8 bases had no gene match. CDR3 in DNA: TGTGCCAGCAGCCCGAGTAGCGGGGGGGCTTCCGGGGAGCTGTTTTTT. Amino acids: CASSPSSGGASGELFF.

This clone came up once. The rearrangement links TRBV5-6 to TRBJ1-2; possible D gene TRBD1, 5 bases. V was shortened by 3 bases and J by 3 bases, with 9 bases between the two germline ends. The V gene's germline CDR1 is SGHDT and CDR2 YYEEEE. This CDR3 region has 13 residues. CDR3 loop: CASSYPTDYGYTF. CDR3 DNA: TGTGCCAGCAGCTACCCGACAGACTATGGCTACACCTTC. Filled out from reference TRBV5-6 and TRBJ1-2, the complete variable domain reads DAGVTQSPTHLIKTRGQQVTLRCSPKSGHDTVSWYQQALGQGPQFIFQYYEEEERQRGNFPDRFSGHQFPNYSSELNVNALLLGDSALYLCASSYPTDYGYTFGSGTRLTVV.

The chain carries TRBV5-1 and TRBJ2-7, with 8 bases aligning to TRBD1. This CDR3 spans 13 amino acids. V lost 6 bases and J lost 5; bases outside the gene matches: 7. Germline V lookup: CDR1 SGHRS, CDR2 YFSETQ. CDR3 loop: CASTVTGVNEQYF. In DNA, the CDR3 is TGCGCCAGCACCGTGACAGGGGTGAACGAGCAGTACTTC.

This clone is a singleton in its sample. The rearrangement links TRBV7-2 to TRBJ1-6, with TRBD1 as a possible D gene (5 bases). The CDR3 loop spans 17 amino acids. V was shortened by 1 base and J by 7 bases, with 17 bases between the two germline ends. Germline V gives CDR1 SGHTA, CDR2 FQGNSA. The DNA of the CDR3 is TGTGCCAGCAGCTTAGAGGGTGCAGGGTATTACAATTCACCCCTCCACTTT. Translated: CASSLEGAGYYNSPLHF.

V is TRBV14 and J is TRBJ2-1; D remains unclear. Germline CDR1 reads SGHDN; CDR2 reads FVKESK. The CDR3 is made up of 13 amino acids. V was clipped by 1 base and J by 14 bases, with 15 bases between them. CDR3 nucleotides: TGTGCCAGCAGCCAAGCTCTTAGTTTGTGTGAGTTCTTC. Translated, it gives CASSQALSLCEFF. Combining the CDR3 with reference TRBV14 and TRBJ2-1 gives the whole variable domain EAGVTQFPSHSVIEKGQTVTLRCDPISGHDNLYWYRRVMGKEIKFLLHFVKESKQDESGMPNNRFLAERTGGTYSTLKVQPAELEDSGVYFCASSQALSLCEFFGPGTRLTVL.

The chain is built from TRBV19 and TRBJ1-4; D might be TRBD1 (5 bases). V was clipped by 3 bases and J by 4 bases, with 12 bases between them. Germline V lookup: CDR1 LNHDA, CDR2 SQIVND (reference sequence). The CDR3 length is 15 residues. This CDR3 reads CASSISAGINEKLFF. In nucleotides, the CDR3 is TGTGCCAGTAGTATTTCTGCAGGGATTAATGAAAAACTGTTTTTT.

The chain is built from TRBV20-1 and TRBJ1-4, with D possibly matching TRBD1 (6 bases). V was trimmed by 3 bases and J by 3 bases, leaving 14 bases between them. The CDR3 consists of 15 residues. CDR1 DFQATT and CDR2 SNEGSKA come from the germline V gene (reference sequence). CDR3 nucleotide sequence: TGCAGTGCTAGTGACCAGGGGTCGGCTAATGAAAAACTGTTTTTT. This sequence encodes CSASDQGSANEKLFF.

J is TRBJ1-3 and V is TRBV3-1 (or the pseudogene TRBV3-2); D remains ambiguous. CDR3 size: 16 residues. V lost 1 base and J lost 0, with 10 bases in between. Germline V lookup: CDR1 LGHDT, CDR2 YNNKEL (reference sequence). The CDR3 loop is CASSQGGGISGNTIYF. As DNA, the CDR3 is TGTGCCAGCAGCCAAGGCGGCGGGATCTCTGGAAACACCATATATTTT.